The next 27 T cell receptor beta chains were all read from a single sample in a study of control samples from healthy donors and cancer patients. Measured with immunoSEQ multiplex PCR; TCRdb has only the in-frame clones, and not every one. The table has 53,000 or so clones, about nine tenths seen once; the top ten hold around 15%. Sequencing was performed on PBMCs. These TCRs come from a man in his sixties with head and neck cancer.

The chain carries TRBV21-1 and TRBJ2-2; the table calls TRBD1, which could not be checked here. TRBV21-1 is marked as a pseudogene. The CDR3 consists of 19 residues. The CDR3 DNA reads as TGTGCCAGCAGCAAAGTGGGCCCCGACAGGACCGCGAACACCGGGGAGCTGTTTTTT. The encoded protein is CASSKVGPDRTANTGELFF.

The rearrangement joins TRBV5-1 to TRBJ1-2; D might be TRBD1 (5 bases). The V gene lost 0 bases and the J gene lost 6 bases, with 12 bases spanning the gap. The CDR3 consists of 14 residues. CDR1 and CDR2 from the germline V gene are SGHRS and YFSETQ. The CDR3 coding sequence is TGCGCCAGCAGCTTGGCCGACAGAGCTCATGGCTACACCTTC. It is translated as CASSLADRAHGYTF.

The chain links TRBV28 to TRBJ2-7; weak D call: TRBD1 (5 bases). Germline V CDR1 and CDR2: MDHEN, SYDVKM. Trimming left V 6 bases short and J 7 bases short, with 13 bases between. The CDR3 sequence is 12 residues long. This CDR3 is CASSLTWTEQYF. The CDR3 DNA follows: TGTGCCAGCAGCCTAACCTGGACAGAGCAGTACTTC.

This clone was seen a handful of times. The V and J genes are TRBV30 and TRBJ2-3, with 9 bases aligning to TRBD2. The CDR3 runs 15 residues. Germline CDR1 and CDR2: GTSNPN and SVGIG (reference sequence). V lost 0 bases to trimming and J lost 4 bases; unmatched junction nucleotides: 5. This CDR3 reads CAWSVRLAGSDTQYF. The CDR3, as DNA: TGTGCCTGGAGTGTAAGGCTAGCGGGATCAGATACGCAGTATTTT. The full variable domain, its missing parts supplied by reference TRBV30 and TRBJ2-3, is SQTIHQWPATLVQPVGSPLSLECTVEGTSNPNLYWYRQAAGRGLQLLFYSVGIGQISSEVPQNLSASRPQDRQFILSSKKLLLSDSGFYLCAWSVRLAGSDTQYFGPGTRLTVL.

CDR3 sequence: CASSLGGGGWEDQPQHF. CDR3 nucleotides: TGTGCCAGCAGCTTAGGAGGGGGCGGATGGGAGGATCAGCCCCAGCATTTT. The rearrangement uses TRBV7-9 and TRBJ1-5; 7 bases are a match to TRBD1. The CDR3 is 17 amino acids. With V trimmed by 1 base and J by 5 bases, 11 bases remained unmatched. The germline V gene has CDR1 SEHNR and CDR2 FQNEAQ (reference sequence).

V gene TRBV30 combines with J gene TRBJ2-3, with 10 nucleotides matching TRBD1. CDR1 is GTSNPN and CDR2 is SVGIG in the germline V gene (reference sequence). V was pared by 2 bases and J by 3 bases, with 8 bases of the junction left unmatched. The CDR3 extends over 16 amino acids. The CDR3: CAWSITPGQGTDTQYF. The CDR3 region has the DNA TGTGCCTGGAGTATCACTCCGGGACAGGGGACAGATACGCAGTATTTT.

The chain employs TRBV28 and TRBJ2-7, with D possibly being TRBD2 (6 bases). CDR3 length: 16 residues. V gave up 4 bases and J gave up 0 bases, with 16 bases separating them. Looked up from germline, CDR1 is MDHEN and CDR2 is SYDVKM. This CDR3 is CASSSPGRGSSYEQYF. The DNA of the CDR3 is TGTGCCAGCAGTTCGCCCGGTCGGGGGAGCTCCTACGAGCAGTACTTC.

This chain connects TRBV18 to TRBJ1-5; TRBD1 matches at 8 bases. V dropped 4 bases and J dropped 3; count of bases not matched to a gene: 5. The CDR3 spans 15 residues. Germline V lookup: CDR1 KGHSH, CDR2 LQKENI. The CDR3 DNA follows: TGTGCCAGCTCACAGGGACAGGAGCCCAATCAGCCCCAGCATTTT. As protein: CASSQGQEPNQPQHF.

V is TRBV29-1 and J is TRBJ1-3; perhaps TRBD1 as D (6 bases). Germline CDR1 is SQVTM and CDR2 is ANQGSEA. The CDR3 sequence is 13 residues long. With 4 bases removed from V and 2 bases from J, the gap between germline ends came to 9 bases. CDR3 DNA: TGCAGCGTTGGCAGGGGCCCTGGAAACACCATATATTTT. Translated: CSVGRGPGNTIYF.

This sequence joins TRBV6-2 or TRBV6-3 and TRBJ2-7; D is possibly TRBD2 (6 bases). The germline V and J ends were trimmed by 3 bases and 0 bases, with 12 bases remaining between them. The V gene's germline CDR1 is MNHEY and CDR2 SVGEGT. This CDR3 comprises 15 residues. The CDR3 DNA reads TGTGCCAGCAGTTATGGCGGGGCGGGCTCCTACGAGCAGTACTTC. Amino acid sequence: CASSYGGAGSYEQYF.

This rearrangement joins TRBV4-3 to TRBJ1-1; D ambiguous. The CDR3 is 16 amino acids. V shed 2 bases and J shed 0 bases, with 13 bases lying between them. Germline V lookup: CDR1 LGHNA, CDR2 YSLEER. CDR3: CASSQSNGHMNTEAFF. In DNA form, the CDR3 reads TGCGCCAGCAGCCAATCCAACGGGCATATGAACACTGAAGCTTTCTTT.

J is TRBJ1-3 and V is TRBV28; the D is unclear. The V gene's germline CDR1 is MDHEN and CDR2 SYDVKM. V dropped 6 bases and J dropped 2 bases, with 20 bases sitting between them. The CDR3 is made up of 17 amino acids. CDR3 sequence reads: CASSPLGWGTTGNTIYF. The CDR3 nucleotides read TGTGCCAGCAGCCCCCTGGGTTGGGGTACAACTGGAAACACCATATATTTT.

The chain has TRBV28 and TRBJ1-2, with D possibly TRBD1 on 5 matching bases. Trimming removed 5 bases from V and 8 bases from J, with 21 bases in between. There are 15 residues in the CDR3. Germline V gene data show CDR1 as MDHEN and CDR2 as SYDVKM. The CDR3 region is CASSGLRGVRGGYTF. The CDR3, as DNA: TGTGCCAGCAGTGGCCTTCGGGGGGTCCGGGGAGGCTACACCTTC.

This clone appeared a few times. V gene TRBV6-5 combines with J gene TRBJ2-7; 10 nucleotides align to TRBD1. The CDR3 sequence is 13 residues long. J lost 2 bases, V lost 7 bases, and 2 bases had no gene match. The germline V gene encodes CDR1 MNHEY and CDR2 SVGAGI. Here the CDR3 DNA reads TGTGCCAGCAAAGGGACAGGGGCCTACGAGCAGTACTTC. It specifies CASKGTGAYEQYF.

The CDR3 loop reads CASSQDPGPYEQYF. The CDR3, as DNA: TGCGCCAGCAGCCAAGACCCGGGACCCTACGAGCAGTACTTC. This rearrangement joins TRBV4-1 to TRBJ2-7; tentatively, D is TRBD1 or TRBD2 (5 bases each). V lost 0 bases and J 2 bases, leaving 8 bases between the germline ends. The CDR3 extends over 14 amino acids. Germline V gene lookup returns CDR1 MGHRA and CDR2 YSYEKL.

CDR3 nucleotide sequence: TGTGCCAGCTCAACCCGGGCCCTGGATGGGACTAATGAAAAACTGTTTTTT. Its translation: CASSTRALDGTNEKLFF. This chain connects TRBV18 to TRBJ1-4; D not certain. Germline V gene data show CDR1 as KGHSH and CDR2 as LQKENI. The CDR3 has 17 amino acids. Trimming shortened V by 5 bases and J by 2 bases, and 18 bases separated the two germline ends.

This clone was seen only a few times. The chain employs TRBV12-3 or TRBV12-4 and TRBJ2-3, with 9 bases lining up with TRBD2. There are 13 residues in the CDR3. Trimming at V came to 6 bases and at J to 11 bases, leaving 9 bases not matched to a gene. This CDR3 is CASSGTSSGVQYF. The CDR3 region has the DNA TGTGCCAGCAGCGGGACTAGCTCCGGGGTGCAGTATTTT.

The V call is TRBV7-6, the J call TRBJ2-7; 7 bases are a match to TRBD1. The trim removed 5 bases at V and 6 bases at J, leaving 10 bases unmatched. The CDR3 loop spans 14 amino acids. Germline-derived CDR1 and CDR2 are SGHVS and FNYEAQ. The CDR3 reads CASSPDRVSSEQYF. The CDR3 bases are TGTGCCAGCAGCCCCGACAGGGTATCCAGCGAGCAGTACTTC.

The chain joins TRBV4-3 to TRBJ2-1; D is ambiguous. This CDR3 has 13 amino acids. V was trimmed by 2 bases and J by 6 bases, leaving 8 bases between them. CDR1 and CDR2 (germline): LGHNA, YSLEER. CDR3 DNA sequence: TGCGCCAGCAGCCAATCGCTCCCCAATGAGCAGTTCTTC. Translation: CASSQSLPNEQFF.

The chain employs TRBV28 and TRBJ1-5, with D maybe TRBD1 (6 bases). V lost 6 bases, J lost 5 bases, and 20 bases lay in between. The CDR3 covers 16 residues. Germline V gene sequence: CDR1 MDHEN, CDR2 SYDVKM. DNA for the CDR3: TGTGCCAGCAGCCTATGGAGAACAGGGAGGTATCAGCCCCAGCATTTT. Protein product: CASSLWRTGRYQPQHF.

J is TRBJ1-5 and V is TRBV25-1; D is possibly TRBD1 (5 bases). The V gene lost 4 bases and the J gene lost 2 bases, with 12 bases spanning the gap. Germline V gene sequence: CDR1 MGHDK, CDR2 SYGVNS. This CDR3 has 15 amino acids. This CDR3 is CASSGPGGGNQPQHF. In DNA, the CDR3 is TGTGCCAGCAGTGGGCCGGGGGGTGGCAATCAGCCCCAGCATTTT.

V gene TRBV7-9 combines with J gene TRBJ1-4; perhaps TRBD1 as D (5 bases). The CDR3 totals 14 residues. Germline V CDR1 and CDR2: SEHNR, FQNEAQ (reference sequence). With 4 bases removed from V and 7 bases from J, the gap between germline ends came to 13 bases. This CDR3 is CASSWGAGGEKLFF. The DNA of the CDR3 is TGTGCCAGCAGCTGGGGCGCGGGGGGTGAAAAACTGTTTTTT.

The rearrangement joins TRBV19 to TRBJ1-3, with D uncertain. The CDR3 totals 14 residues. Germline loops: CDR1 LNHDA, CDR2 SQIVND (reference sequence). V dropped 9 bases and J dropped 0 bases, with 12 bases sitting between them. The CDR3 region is CASAARISGNTIYF. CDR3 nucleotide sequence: TGTGCCAGCGCCGCCAGGATCTCTGGAAACACCATATATTTT.

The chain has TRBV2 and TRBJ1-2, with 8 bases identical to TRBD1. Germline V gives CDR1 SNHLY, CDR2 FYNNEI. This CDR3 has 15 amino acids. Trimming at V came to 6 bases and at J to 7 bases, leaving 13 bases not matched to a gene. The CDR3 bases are TGTGCCAGCAGCGGAAGACAGGGGCTCGTAGGTGGCTACACCTTC. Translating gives CASSGRQGLVGGYTF.

This CDR3 reads CASSQDRGDSGEQYF. The CDR3, as DNA: TGTGCCAGCAGCCAAGATAGGGGGGATTCGGGCGAGCAGTACTTC. The rearrangement uses TRBV3-1 (or the pseudogene TRBV3-2) and TRBJ2-7; tentatively, D is TRBD1 or TRBD2 (6 bases each). The CDR3 spans 15 residues. The germline gives CDR1 LGHDT, CDR2 YNNKEL (reference sequence). Trimming cost V 0 bases and J 6 bases, with 15 bases left between them.

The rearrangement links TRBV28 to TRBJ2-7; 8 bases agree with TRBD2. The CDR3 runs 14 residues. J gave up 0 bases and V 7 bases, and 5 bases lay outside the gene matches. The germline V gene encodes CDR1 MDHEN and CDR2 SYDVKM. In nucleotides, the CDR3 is TGTGCCAGCATCGTAGCGGGGAGCTCCTACGAGCAGTACTTC. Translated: CASIVAGSSYEQYF.

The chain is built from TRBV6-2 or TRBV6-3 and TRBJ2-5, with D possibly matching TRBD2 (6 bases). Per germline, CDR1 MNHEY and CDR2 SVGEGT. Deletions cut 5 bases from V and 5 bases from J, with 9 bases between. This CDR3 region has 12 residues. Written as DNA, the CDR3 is TGTGCCAGCAGTGGCGGGGTGGAGACCCAGTACTTC. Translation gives CASSGGVETQYF.